This T cell receptor (beta chain) was sequenced for a study of T cell changes during pregnancy in multiple sclerosis (dated by TCRdb to about 2019). At the level of the whole study: The study examined how the T cell repertoire changed over the course of pregnancy in women with multiple sclerosis.

The germline V gene encodes CDR1 SGHRS and CDR2 YFSETQ. V is pruned by 0 bases and J by 7 bases, leaving 6 bases of the junction without a gene match. Measured from the cysteine to the phenylalanine, the CDR3 is 15 residues long. CDR3 DNA is the only sequence kept; it has 45 bases, read in frame from the first base. About this clone: Its antigen is currently not known. No base quality information exists; no much larger clone differs at one position.

Libraries were built with the immunoSEQ multiplex PCR assay. The source is immuneACCESS, and TCRdb retained only in-frame sequences with V and J called. Part of the clones is not carried over; for the studies checked, unresolved V genes explain less than half of this, and the remainder is unexplained. For this sample there are roughly 80,000 clones; 80% to 95% appear just once. The top ten hold 1% of the sample. This TCR came from a female donor with multiple sclerosis, enrolled in a pregnancy study. Sequenced here: peripheral blood, sampled in the first trimester of pregnancy. The chain links TRBV5-1 with TRBJ1-4, with 7 middle bases fitting TRBD1. Read as DNA, the sequence is TGCGCCAGCAGCTTGGACAGGGGAAGGGTTGAAAAACTGTTTTTT. This translates into CASSLDRGRVEKLFF.